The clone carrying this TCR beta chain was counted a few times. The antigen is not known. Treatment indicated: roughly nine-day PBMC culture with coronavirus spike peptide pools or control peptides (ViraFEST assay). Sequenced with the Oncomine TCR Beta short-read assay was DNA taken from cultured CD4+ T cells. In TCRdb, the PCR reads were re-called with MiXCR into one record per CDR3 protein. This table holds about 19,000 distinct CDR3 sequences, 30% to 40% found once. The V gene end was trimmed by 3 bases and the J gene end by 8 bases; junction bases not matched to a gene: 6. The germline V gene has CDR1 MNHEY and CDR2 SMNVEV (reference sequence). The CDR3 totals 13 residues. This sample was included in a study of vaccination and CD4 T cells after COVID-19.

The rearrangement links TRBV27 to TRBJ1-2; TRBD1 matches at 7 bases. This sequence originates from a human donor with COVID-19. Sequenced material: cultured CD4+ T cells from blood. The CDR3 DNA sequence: TGTGCCAGCAGTTTCCGAGGGGGCGCCGGCTACACCTTC. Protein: CASSFRGGAGYTF.